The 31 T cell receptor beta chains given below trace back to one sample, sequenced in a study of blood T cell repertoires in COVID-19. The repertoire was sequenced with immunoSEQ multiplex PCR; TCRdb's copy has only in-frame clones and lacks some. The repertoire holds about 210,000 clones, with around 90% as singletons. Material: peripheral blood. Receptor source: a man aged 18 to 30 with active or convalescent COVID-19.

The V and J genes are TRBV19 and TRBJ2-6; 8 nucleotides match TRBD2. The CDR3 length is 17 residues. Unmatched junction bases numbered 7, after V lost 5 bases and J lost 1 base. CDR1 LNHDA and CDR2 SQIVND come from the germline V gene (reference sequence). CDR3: CASSRTGGLSGANVLTF. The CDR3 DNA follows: TGTGCCAGTAGTCGTACGGGAGGGCTTTCTGGGGCCAACGTCCTGACTTTC.

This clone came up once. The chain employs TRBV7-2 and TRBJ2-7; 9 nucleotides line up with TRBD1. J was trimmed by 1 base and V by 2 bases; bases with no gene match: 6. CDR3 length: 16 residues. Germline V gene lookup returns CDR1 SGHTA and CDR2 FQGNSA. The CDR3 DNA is TGTGCCAGCAGCTTATCTCCCGGGACAGGGTCCTACGAGCAGTACTTC. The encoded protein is CASSLSPGTGSYEQYF.

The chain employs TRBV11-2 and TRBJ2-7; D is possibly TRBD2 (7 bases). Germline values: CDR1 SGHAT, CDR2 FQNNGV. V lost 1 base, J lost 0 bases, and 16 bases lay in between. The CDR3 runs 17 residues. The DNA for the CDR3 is TGTGCCAGCAGCTTAGGGGGGGGGCCTTTTAGCTCCTACGAGCAGTACTTC. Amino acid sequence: CASSLGGGPFSSYEQYF.

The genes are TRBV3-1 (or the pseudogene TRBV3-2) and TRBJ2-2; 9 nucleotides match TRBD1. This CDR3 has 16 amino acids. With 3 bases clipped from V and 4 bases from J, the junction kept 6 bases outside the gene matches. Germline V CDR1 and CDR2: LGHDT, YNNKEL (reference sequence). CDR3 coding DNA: TGTGCCAGCAGCCAGCCCGGGACAGGGCGCACCGGGGAGCTGTTTTTT. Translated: CASSQPGTGRTGELFF.

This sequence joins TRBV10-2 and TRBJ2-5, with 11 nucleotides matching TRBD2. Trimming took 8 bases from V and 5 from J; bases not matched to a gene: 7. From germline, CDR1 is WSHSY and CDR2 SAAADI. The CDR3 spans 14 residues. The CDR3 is CASLGLAGSETQYF. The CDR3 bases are TGCGCCAGCCTCGGACTAGCGGGCTCTGAGACCCAGTACTTC.

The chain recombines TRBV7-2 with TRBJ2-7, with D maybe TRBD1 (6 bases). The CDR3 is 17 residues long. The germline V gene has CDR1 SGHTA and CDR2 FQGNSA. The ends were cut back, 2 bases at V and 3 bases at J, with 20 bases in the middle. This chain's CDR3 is CASSLMVPGTRYYEQYF. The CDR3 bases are TGTGCCAGCAGCTTAATGGTCCCGGGGACACGGTACTACGAGCAGTACTTC.

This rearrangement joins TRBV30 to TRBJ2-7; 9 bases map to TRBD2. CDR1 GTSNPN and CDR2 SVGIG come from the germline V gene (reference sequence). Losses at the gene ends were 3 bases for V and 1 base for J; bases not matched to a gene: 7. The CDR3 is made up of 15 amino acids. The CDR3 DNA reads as TGTGCCTGGAGCTTTAGCGGGGGATGGTCCTACGAGCAGTACTTC. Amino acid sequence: CAWSFSGGWSYEQYF.

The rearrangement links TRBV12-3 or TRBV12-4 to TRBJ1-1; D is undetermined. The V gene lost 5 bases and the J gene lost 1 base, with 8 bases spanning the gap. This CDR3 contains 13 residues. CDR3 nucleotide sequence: TGTGCCAGCAGTCTTACAGCGAACACTGAAGCTTTCTTT. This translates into CASSLTANTEAFF.

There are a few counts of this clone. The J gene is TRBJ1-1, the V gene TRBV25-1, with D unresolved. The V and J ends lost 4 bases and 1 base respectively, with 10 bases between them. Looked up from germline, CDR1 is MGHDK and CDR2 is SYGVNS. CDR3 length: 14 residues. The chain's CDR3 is CASSVGSSNTEAFF. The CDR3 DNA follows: TGTGCCAGCAGTGTAGGGAGTTCGAACACTGAAGCTTTCTTT.

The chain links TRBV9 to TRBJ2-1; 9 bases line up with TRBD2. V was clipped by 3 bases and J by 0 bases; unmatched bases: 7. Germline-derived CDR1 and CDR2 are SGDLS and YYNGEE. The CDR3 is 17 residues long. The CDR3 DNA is TGTGCCAGCAGCGACGATTTTAGCGGGAGCTCCTACAATGAGCAGTTCTTC. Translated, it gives CASSDDFSGSSYNEQFF.

In DNA form, the CDR3 reads TGTGCCAGCAGCTTAGAGGGGATAGCAGAGACCCAGTACTTC. Protein product: CASSLEGIAETQYF. The chain has TRBV7-6 and TRBJ2-5, with D maybe TRBD1 (5 bases). V was trimmed by 1 base and J by 4 bases, leaving 10 bases between them. CDR1 is SGHVS and CDR2 is FNYEAQ in the germline V gene. CDR3 length: 14 residues.

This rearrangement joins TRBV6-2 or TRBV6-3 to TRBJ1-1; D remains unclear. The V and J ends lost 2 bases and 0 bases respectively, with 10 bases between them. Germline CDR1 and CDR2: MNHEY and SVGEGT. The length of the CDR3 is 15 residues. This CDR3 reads CASSYLGSLNTEAFF. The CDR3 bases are TGTGCCAGCAGTTACCTTGGCAGTCTGAACACTGAAGCTTTCTTT.

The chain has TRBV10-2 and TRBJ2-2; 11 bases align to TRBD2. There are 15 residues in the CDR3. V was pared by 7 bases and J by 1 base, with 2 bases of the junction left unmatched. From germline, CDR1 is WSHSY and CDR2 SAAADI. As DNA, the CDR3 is TGCGCCAGCAACCTAGCGGGAGGGAACACCGGGGAGCTGTTTTTT. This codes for CASNLAGGNTGELFF.

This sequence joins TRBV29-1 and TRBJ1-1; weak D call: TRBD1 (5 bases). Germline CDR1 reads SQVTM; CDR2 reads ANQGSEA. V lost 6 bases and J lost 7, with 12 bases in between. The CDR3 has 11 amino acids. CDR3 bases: TGCAGCGTCGGGGGGTACGGTGAAGCTTTCTTT. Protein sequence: CSVGGYGEAFF.

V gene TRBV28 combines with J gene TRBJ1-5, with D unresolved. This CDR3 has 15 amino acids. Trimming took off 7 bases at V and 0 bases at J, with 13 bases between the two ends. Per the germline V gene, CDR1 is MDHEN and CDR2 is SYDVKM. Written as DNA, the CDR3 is TGTGCCAGCATGGGTGGAGTAATTAGCAATCAGCCCCAGCATTTT. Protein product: CASMGGVISNQPQHF.

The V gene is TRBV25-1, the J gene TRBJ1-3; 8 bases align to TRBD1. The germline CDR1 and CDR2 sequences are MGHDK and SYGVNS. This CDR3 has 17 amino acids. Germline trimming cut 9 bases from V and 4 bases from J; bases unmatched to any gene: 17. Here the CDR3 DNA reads TGTGCCAGTAAAAAAAACGCCGGGACAGGTACAGGAAACACCATATATTTT. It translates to CASKKNAGTGTGNTIYF.

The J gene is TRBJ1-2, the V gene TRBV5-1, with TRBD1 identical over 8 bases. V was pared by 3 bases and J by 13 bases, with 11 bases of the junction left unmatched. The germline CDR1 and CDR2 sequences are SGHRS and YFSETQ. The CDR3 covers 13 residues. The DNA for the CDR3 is TGCGCCAGCAGCTCGGACAGGGCGGTTCTCTCCACCTTC. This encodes CASSSDRAVLSTF.

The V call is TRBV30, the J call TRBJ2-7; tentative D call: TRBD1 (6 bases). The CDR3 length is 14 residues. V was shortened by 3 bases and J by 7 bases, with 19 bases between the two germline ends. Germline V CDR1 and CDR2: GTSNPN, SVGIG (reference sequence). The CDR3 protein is CAWRQGPQPGEQYF. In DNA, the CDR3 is TGTGCCTGGAGACAGGGCCCGCAGCCGGGGGAGCAGTACTTC.

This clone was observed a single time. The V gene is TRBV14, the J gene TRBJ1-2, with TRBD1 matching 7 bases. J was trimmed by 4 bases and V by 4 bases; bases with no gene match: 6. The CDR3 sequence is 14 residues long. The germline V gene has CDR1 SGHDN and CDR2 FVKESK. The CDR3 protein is CASSPRTGPYGYTF. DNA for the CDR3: TGTGCCAGCAGCCCACGGACAGGTCCCTATGGCTACACCTTC.

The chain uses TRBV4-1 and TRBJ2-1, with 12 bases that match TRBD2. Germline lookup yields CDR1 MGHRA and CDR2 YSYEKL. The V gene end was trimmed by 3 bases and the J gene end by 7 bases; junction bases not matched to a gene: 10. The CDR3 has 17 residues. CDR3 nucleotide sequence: TGCGCCAGCAGCCAGGGACTACTAGCGGGAGGCCGGAATGAGCAGTTCTTC. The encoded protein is CASSQGLLAGGRNEQFF.

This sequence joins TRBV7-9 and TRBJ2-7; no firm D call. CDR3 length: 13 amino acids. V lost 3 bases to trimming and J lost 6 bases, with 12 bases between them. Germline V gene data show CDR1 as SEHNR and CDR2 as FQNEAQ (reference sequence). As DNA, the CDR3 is TGTGCCAGCAGCTTTTATTCCACACGCGAGCAGTACTTC. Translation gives CASSFYSTREQYF.

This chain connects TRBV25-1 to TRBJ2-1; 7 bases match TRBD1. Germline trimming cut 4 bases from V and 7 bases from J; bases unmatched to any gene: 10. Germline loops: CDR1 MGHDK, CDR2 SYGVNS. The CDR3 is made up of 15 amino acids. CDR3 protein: CASSAYRTGENEQFF. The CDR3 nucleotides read TGTGCCAGCAGTGCCTATCGAACAGGGGAGAATGAGCAGTTCTTC. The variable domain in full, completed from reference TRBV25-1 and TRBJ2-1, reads EADIYQTPRYLVIGTGKKITLECSQTMGHDKMYWYQQDPGMELHLIHYSYGVNSTEKGDLSSESTVSRIRTEHFPLTLESARPSHTSQYLCASSAYRTGENEQFFGPGTRLTVL.

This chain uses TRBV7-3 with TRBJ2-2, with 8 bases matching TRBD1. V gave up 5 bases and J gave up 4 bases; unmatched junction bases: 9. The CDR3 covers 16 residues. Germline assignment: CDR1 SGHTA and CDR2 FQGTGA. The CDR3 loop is CASSITGTGRTGELFF. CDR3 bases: TGTGCCAGCAGCATTACCGGGACAGGACGCACCGGGGAGCTGTTTTTT.

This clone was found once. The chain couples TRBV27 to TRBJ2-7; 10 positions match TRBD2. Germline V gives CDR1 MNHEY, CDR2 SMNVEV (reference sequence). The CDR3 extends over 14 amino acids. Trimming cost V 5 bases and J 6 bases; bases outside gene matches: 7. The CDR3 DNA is TGTGCCAGCAGTAAATCAAGCGGGAGGGGCGAGCAGTACTTC. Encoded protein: CASSKSSGRGEQYF.

CDR3 DNA sequence: TGTGCCAGCTCACAGGGGACTAGGGAGGAGCAGTTCTTC. It yields the protein CASSQGTREEQFF. The gene calls are TRBV18 and TRBJ2-1; 8 positions agree with TRBD2. The CDR3 runs 13 residues. The germline gives CDR1 KGHSH, CDR2 LQKENI. V gave up 4 bases and J gave up 10 bases; unmatched junction bases: 6.

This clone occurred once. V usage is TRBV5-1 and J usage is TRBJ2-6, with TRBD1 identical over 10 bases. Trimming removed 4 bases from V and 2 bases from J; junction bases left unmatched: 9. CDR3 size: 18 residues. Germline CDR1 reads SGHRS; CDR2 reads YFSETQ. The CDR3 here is CASSLLDRGKTGANVLTF. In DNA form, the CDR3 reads TGCGCCAGCAGCCTCCTGGACAGGGGGAAGACTGGGGCCAACGTCCTGACTTTC.

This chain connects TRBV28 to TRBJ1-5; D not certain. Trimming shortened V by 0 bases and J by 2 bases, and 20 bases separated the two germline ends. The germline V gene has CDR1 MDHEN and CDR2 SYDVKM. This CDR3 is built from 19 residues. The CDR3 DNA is TGTGCCAGCAGTTTATGGGTTGGCAGTGGGTTCGCGGGCAATCAGCCCCAGCATTTT. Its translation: CASSLWVGSGFAGNQPQHF.

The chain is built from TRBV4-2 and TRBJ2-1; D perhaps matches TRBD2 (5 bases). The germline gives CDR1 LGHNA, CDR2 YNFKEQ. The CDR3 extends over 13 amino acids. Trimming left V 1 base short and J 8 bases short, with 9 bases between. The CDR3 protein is CASSQALRDEQFF. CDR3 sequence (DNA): TGTGCCAGCAGCCAAGCGTTGAGGGATGAGCAGTTCTTC.

The CDR3 sequence is CASSPYPGQHYEQYF. The DNA for the CDR3 is TGTGCCAGCAGTCCATACCCGGGACAGCACTACGAGCAGTACTTC. The J gene is TRBJ2-7, the V gene TRBV27, with 7 bases matching TRBD1. V gave up 5 bases and J gave up 3 bases; unmatched junction bases: 10. The CDR3 loop spans 15 amino acids. CDR1 MNHEY and CDR2 SMNVEV come from the germline V gene (reference sequence).

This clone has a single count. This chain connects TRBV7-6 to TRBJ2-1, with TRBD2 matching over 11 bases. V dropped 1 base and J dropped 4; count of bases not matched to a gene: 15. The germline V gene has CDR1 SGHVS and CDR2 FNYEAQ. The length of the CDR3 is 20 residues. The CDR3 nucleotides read TGTGCCAGCAGCTTAGGGCTAGCGGGAGGTTCCCGGACGGCGTACAATGAGCAGTTCTTC. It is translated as CASSLGLAGGSRTAYNEQFF. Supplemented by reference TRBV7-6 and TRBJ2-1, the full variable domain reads GAGVSQSPRYKVTKRGQDVALRCDPISGHVSLYWYRQALGQGPEFLTYFNYEAQQDKSGLPNDRFSAERPEGSISTLTIQRTEQRDSAMYRCASSLGLAGGSRTAYNEQFFGPGTRLTVL.

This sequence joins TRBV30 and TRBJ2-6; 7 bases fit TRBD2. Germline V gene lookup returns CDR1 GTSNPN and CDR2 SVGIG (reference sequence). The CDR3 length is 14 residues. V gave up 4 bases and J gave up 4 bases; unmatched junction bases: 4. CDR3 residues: CAWKLAPGANVLTF. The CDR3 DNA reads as TGTGCCTGGAAACTAGCGCCGGGGGCCAACGTCCTGACTTTC.